A selection of T cell receptor beta chains follows, all from one sample in a study of blood T cell repertoires in COVID-19. Sequenced by immunoSEQ multiplex PCR; TCRdb stores in-frame clones only, minus some. The sample has about 160,000 clones, 84% seen once. Sequencing was performed on peripheral blood. Receptor source: a man aged 40-49 years who had recovered from COVID-19. Each CDR3 is given with its conserved first and last residue. The order of the fields is D gene, V gene, clone size, J gene, CDR3 protein, CDR3 DNA. D genes are given only for firm matches. The listing skips clone size in some rows; elsewhere it reads once, few, many or a size class.

>-|TRBV15|-|TRBJ1-5
CATSREQYYPQHF
TGTGCCACCAGCAGAGAACAGTATTACCCCCAGCATTTT
>TRBD1|TRBV15|-|TRBJ2-1
CATSRRFWATGDFYNEQFF
TGTGCCACCAGCAGACGTTTTTGGGCCACAGGGGATTTCTACAATGAGCAGTTCTTC
>-|TRBV28|-|TRBJ1-2
CASSLEQVDYGYTF
TGTGCCAGCAGTTTAGAACAGGTCGACTATGGCTACACCTTC
>-|TRBV4-3|-|TRBJ2-3
CASSQEPFSGAPSTDTQYF
TGCGCCAGCAGCCAAGAACCGTTTAGCGGAGCCCCTAGCACAGATACGCAGTATTTT
>-|TRBV4-2|-|TRBJ1-5
CASSQGGGPQPQHF
TGTGCCAGCAGCCAAGGGGGAGGGCCCCAGCCCCAGCATTTT
>-|TRBV20-1|many|TRBJ1-6
CSASIPPGHRSPLHF
TGCAGTGCTAGTATTCCCCCGGGTCATCGTTCACCCCTCCACTTT
>TRBD1|TRBV4-3|few|TRBJ2-1
CASSQDRGRGSGEQFF
TGCGCCAGCAGCCAAGATAGGGGCAGGGGGTCTGGGGAGCAGTTCTTC
>TRBD2|TRBV15|-|TRBJ2-7
CATSRVGSGLAGGLSEQYF
TGTGCCACCAGCAGAGTCGGTTCGGGACTAGCGGGGGGATTAAGCGAGCAGTACTTC
>-|TRBV29-1|-|TRBJ2-5
CSGARETQYF
TGCAGCGGAGCCAGGGAGACCCAGTACTTC
>-|TRBV14|-|TRBJ1-2
CASSQGLGDDGYTF
TGTGCCAGCAGCCAAGGGTTGGGAGACGACGGCTACACCTTC
>TRBD2|TRBV9|many|TRBJ2-7
CASSVEASGSYEQYF
TGTGCCAGCAGCGTAGAGGCTAGCGGGAGTTACGAGCAGTACTTC
>-|TRBV9|-|TRBJ1-5
CASSVEAGEYSNQPQHF
TGTGCCAGCAGCGTAGAGGCAGGCGAATATAGCAATCAGCCCCAGCATTTT
>TRBD1|TRBV18|-|TRBJ1-2
CASSPPGQPNYGYTF
TGTGCCAGCTCACCTCCGGGACAGCCTAACTATGGCTACACCTTC
>-|TRBV6-1|-|TRBJ1-1
CATDTRSGPNEAFF
TGTGCCACCGACACACGGTCTGGTCCGAATGAAGCTTTCTTT
>-|TRBV10-2|-|TRBJ2-1
CASSESGGIKYNEQFF
TGCGCCAGCAGTGAGTCTGGCGGGATTAAATACAATGAGCAGTTCTTC
>TRBD2|TRBV6-2/TRBV6-3|-|TRBJ2-7
CASSKREVPYEQYF
TGTGCCAGCAGTAAGCGGGAGGTGCCCTACGAGCAGTACTTC
>-|TRBV2|-|TRBJ1-1
CASSLDTHSTEAFF
TGTGCCAGCAGTCTGGACACCCATTCAACTGAAGCTTTCTTT
>-|TRBV6-2/TRBV6-3|once|TRBJ1-1
CASSYVQGPEAFF
TGTGCCAGCAGTTACGTACAGGGACCTGAAGCTTTCTTT
>TRBD1|TRBV15|-|TRBJ1-2
CATSTTIGQGGFTGYTF
TGTGCCACCAGCACAACAATCGGACAGGGGGGATTTACTGGCTACACCTTC
>TRBD2|TRBV19|-|TRBJ2-3
CASSNLPLAGGDTQYF
TGTGCCAGTAGTAACCTTCCACTAGCGGGGGGGGATACGCAGTATTTT
>-|TRBV4-1|few|TRBJ1-4
CASSQERRGYEKLFF
TGCGCCAGCAGCCAAGAGCGAAGGGGGTACGAAAAACTGTTTTTT
>-|TRBV10-3|-|TRBJ2-5
CAIGPEGAETQYF
TGTGCCATCGGGCCCGAAGGGGCGGAGACCCAGTACTTC
>-|TRBV7-9|-|TRBJ1-4
CASSFYQGYNEKLFF
TGTGCCAGCAGCTTTTATCAGGGATACAATGAAAAACTGTTTTTT
>-|TRBV6-5|-|TRBJ2-2
CASSYGGTGELFF
TGTGCCAGCAGTTACGGGGGGACCGGGGAGCTGTTTTTT
>-|TRBV7-2|-|TRBJ2-5
CASSFNGMETQYF
TGTGCCAGCAGCTTCAACGGGATGGAGACCCAGTACTTC
>-|TRBV11-2|once|TRBJ2-5
CASSFGQRTKETQYF
TGTGCCAGCAGCTTTGGGCAAAGAACCAAAGAGACCCAGTACTTC
>-|TRBV7-8|-|TRBJ2-1
CASSLAGRGSEQFF
TGTGCCAGCAGCTTAGCGGGAAGGGGGAGTGAGCAGTTCTTC
>-|TRBV4-2|-|TRBJ2-3
CASSQSLGSPDTQYF
TGTGCCAGCAGCCAATCTCTAGGGAGCCCAGATACGCAGTATTTT
>-|TRBV7-3|-|TRBJ1-2
CASSPSRDYGYTF
TGTGCCAGCAGCCCTTCGCGGGACTATGGCTACACCTTC
>-|TRBV6-1|-|TRBJ2-3
CASSELLDTQYF
TGTGCCAGCAGTGAACTGTTAGATACGCAGTATTTT
>-|TRBV5-5|-|TRBJ2-7
CASSLSAGNSEQYF
TGTGCCAGCAGCTTGTCGGCAGGGAACTCCGAGCAGTACTTC
>-|TRBV12-3/TRBV12-4|-|TRBJ1-1
CASSYERGAFF
TGTGCCAGCAGTTATGAGAGGGGGGCTTTCTTT
>-|TRBV9|few|TRBJ2-7
CASSVRPGAGEQYF
TGTGCCAGCAGCGTCCGCCCAGGGGCGGGCGAGCAGTACTTC
>-|TRBV30|-|TRBJ1-1
CAIQGNTEAFF
TGTGCCATACAGGGGAACACTGAAGCTTTCTTT
>-|TRBV29-1|-|TRBJ1-1
CSDPQGSWAFF
TGCAGCGACCCACAGGGATCGTGGGCTTTCTTT
>-|TRBV7-2|-|TRBJ2-7
CASSLDLPSSYEQYF
TGTGCCAGCAGCTTAGATTTACCTAGCTCCTACGAGCAGTACTTC
>-|TRBV4-1|-|TRBJ2-2
CASSQGWRANTGELFF
TGCGCCAGCAGCCAAGGCTGGAGAGCAAACACCGGGGAGCTGTTTTTT
>-|TRBV3-1/TRBV3-2|-|TRBJ2-5
CASSPPTVPQETQYF
TGTGCCAGCAGCCCACCGACAGTCCCCCAAGAGACCCAGTACTTC
>-|TRBV27|few|TRBJ1-2
CASSFSAGDTYGYTF
TGTGCCAGCAGTTTTTCGGCAGGGGACACCTATGGCTACACCTTC
>-|TRBV3-1/TRBV3-2|-|TRBJ1-1
CASSQGGGTEAFF
TGTGCCAGCAGCCAAGGCGGGGGCACTGAAGCTTTCTTT
>-|TRBV7-2|once|TRBJ2-7
CASSTQSGSSYEQYF
TGTGCCAGCAGCACCCAGTCCGGGAGCTCCTACGAGCAGTACTTC
>TRBD2|TRBV7-8|-|TRBJ2-5
CASSRLAGIETQYF
TGTGCCAGCAGTCGCCTAGCGGGAATAGAGACCCAGTACTTC
>-|TRBV30|-|TRBJ1-4
CAWSVTASNEKLFF
TGTGCCTGGAGTGTGACAGCCTCTAATGAAAAACTGTTTTTT
>TRBD1|TRBV12-5|-|TRBJ1-3
CASGLVLGTDQNSGNTIYF
TGTGCTAGTGGTTTGGTGTTAGGGACAGATCAAAACTCTGGAAACACCATATATTTT
>TRBD1|TRBV4-3|-|TRBJ1-5
CASSQVTGLGQPQHF
TGCGCCAGCAGCCAGGTGACAGGGTTAGGTCAGCCCCAGCATTTT